This T cell receptor (beta chain) stems from a study of PD-1 blockade in classical Hodgkin lymphoma. All the patients suffered relapse after autologous stem cell transplantation, and brentuximab vedotin exposure differed. Concerning this clone itself: What it binds is unknown.

Study results and limitations: Relapsed/refractory patients reportedly had lower baseline diversity than newly diagnosed patients. Complete responders possessed baseline diversity comparable to newly diagnosed patients.

The protocol was immunoSEQ multiplex PCR, while the TCRdb copy is restricted to in-frame clones and leaves out a portion. This sample has over 35,000 clones; 86% occur once, and the top ten carry approximately 5.7%. The receptor was derived from a human donor with classical Hodgkin lymphoma. The source material was peripheral blood mononuclear cells (PBMCs), sampled before the second cycle of nivolumab.

CDR3 sequence (DNA): TGTGCCAGCAGTCCCGGACAGGCGGCTTACGTTGAAGCTTTCTTT. Protein: CASSPGQAAYVEAFF. J is TRBJ1-1 and V is TRBV6-5; 7 bases align to TRBD1. The CDR3 totals 15 residues. The ends lost 5 bases at V and 7 bases at J; junction bases unmatched: 13. Germline-derived CDR1 and CDR2 are MNHEY and SVGAGI.